This T cell receptor (beta chain) was documented in a study of CD8 T cells in ankylosing spondylitis. Whole-study results and caveats: A TCR beta motif made of about eight highly homologous variants seemed typical of ankylosing spondylitis blood.

This clonotype was counted between two and nine times. Its cognate antigen is unknown. MiXCR was run by TCRdb on the 5' RACE reads, yielding one entry per CDR3 protein. The sample gives more than 650,000 distinct CDR3 sequences, 12% of which show up once; about 0.5% is in the top ten. The germline V gene encodes CDR1 SEHNR and CDR2 FQNEAQ (reference sequence). Trimming cost V 4 bases and J 6 bases, with 13 bases left between them. The CDR3 is 14 residues long. This sequence joins TRBV7-9 and TRBJ2-1; perhaps TRBD2 as D (6 bases). The sequenced sample consisted of blood, either unsorted or a sorted T cell fraction (not recorded which). The TCR comes from a male donor with ankylosing spondylitis. The CDR3 spells CASSSGTFVNEQFF. The CDR3 DNA reads as TGTGCCAGCAGCTCCGGGACTTTTGTCAATGAGCAGTTCTTC.